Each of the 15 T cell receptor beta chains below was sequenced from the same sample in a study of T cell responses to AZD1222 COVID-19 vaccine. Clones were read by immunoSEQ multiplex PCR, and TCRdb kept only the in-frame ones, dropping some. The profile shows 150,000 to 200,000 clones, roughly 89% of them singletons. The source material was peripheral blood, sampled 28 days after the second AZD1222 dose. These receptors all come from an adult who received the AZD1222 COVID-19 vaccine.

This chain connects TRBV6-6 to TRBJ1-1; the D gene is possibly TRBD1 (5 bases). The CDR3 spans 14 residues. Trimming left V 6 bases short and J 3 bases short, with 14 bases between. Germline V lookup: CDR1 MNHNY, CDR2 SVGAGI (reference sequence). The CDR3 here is CASSYALTDTEAFF. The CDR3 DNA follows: TGTGCCAGCAGCTACGCCCTGACAGACACTGAAGCTTTCTTT.

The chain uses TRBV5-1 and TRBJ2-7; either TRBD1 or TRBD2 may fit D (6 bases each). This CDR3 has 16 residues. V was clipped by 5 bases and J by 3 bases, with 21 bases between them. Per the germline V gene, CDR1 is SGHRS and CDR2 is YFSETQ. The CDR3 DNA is TGCGCCAGCAGTTATAGTCCGGGGGCTACGGGCTACGAGCAGTACTTC. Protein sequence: CASSYSPGATGYEQYF.

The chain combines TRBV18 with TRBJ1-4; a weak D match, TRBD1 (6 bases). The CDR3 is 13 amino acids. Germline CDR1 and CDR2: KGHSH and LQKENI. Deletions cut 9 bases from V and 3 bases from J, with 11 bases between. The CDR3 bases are TGTGCCAGGCCGGGGGCCCCTAATGAAAAACTGTTTTTT. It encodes CARPGAPNEKLFF.

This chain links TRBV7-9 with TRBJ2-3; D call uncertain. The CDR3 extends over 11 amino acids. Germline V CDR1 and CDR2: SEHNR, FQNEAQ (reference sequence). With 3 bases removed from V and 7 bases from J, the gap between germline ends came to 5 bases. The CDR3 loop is CASSLRYTQYF. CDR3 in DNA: TGTGCCAGCAGCTTGCGATATACGCAGTATTTT.

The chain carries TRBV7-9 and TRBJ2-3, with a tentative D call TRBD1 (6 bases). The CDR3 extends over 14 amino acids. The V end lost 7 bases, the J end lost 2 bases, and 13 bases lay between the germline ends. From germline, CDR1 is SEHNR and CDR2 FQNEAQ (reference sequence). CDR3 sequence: CASTIGGSTDTQYF. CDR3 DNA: TGTGCCAGCACGATAGGGGGATCCACAGATACGCAGTATTTT.

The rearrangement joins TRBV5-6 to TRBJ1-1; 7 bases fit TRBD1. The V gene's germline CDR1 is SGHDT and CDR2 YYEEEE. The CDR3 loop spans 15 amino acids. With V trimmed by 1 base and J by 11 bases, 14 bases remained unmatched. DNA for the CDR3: TGTGCCAGCAGCTTGTTGGCAGGGGGAACACTGAAGGCTTTCTTT. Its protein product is CASSLLAGGTLKAFF.

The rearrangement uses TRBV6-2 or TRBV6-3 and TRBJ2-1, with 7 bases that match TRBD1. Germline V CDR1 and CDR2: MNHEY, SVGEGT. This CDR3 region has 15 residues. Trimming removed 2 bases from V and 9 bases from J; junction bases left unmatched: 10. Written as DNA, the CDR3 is TGTGCCAGCAGTTACGGAGCGACAGGGTGGGGTGAGCAGTTCTTC. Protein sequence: CASSYGATGWGEQFF.

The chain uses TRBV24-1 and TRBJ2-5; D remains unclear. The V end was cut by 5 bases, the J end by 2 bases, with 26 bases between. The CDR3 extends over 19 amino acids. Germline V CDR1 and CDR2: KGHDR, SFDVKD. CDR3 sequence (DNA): TGTGCCACCAGTGTTCGCCCGCTCTTGCGCCATGGGCTTCAAGAGACCCAGTACTTC. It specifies CATSVRPLLRHGLQETQYF.

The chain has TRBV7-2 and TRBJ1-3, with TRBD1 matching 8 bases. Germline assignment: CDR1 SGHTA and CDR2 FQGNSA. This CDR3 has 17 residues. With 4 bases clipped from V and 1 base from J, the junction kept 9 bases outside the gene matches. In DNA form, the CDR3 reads TGTGCCAGCAGCTCCTATCCGGGACAGGCATCTGGAAACACCATATATTTT. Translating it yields CASSSYPGQASGNTIYF.

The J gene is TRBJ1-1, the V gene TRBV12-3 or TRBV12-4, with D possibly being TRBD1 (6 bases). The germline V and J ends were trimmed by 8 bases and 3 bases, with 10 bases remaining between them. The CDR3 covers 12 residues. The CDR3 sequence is CASWRGYTEAFF. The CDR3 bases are TGTGCCAGCTGGAGGGGGTACACTGAAGCTTTCTTT.

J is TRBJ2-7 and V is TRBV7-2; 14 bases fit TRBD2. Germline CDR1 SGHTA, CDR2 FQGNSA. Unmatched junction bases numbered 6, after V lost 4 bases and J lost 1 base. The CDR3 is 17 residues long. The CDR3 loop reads CASSSTSGGAKSYEQYF. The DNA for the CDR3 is TGTGCCAGCAGCTCGACTAGCGGGGGGGCCAAGTCCTACGAGCAGTACTTC. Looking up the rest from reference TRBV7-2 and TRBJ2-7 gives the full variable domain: GAGVSQSPSNKVTEKGKDVELRCDPISGHTALYWYRQSLGQGLEFLIYFQGNSAPDKSGLPSDRFSAERTGGSVSTLTIQRTQQEDSAVYLCASSSTSGGAKSYEQYFGPGTRLTVT.

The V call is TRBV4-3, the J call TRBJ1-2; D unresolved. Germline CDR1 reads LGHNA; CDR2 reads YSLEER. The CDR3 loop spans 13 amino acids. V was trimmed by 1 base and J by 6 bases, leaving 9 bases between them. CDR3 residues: CASSQVPPDGYTF. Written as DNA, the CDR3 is TGCGCCAGCAGCCAAGTGCCCCCGGATGGCTACACCTTC.

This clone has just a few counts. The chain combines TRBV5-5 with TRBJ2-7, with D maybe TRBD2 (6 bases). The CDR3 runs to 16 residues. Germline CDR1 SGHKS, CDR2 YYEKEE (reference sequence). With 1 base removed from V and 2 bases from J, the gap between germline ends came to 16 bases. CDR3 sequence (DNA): TGTGCCAGCAGCTTGACCAAGGGACTTCAAACCTACGAGCAGTACTTC. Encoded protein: CASSLTKGLQTYEQYF.

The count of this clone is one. As DNA, the CDR3 is TGCGCCAGCAGTGGGGACAGGGGGCCGGGACCTTTTGGGGAGCAGTACTTC. This translates into CASSGDRGPGPFGEQYF. The chain links TRBV10-1 to TRBJ2-7; 12 bases align to TRBD1. CDR1 and CDR2 (germline): WNHNN, SYGVQD (reference sequence). CDR3 length equals 17 residues. The V and J ends lost 4 bases and 7 bases, in that order; junction bases with no gene match: 14.

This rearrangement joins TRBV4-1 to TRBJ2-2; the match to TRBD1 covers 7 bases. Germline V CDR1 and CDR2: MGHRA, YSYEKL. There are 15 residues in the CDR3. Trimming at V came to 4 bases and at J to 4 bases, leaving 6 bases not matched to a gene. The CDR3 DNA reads TGCGCCAGCAGCCGGGGACAGCTTAGCACCGGGGAGCTGTTTTTT. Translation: CASSRGQLSTGELFF.